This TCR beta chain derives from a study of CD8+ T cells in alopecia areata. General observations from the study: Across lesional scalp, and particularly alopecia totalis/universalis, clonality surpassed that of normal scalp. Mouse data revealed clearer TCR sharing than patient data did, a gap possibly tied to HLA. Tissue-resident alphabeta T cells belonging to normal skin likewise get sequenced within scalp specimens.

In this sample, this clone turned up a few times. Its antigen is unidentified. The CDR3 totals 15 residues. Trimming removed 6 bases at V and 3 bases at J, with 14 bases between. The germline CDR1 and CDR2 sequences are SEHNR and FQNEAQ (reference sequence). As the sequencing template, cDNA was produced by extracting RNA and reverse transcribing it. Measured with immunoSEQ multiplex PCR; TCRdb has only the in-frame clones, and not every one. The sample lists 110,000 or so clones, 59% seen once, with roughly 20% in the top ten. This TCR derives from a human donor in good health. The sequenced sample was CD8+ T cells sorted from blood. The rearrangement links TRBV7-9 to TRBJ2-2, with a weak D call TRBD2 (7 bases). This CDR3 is CASRFGGLDTGELFF. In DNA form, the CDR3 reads TGTGCCAGCAGGTTCGGGGGGCTCGACACCGGGGAGCTGTTTTTT. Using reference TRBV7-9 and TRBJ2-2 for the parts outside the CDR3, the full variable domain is DTGVSQNPRHKITKRGQNVTFRCDPISEHNRLYWYRQTLGQGPEFLTYFQNEAQLEKSRLLSDRFSAERPKGSFSTLEIQRTEQGDSAMYLCASRFGGLDTGELFFGEGSRLTVL.